These 27 T cell receptor beta chains were sequenced from one sample in a study of blood T cell repertoires in COVID-19. Method: immunoSEQ multiplex PCR; TCRdb's copy keeps in-frame clones and lacks some. Among around 140,000 clones listed, 75% to 90% were seen once. Sequenced input: peripheral blood. These TCRs come from a man in his 60s with active or convalescent COVID-19.

V gene TRBV7-9 combines with J gene TRBJ2-7; 7 bases align to TRBD1. CDR1 SEHNR and CDR2 FQNEAQ come from the germline V gene (reference sequence). V gave up 5 bases and J gave up 7 bases; unmatched junction bases: 8. The CDR3 extends over 13 amino acids. For the CDR3, the DNA is TGTGCCAGCAGCCGTGGACAGGCGAGGGAGCAGTACTTC. It codes for CASSRGQAREQYF. Supplemented by reference TRBV7-9 and TRBJ2-7, the full variable domain reads DTGVSQNPRHKITKRGQNVTFRCDPISEHNRLYWYRQTLGQGPEFLTYFQNEAQLEKSRLLSDRFSAERPKGSFSTLEIQRTEQGDSAMYLCASSRGQAREQYFGPGTRLTVT.

The chain joins TRBV14 to TRBJ2-1; D perhaps matches TRBD1 (5 bases). CDR3 length equals 16 residues. Germline-derived CDR1 and CDR2 are SGHDN and FVKESK. The V end was cut by 6 bases, the J end by 0 bases, with 15 bases between. In nucleotides, the CDR3 is TGTGCCAGCAGGGACAAGGGGTTAAGCTCCTACAATGAGCAGTTCTTC. Its protein is CASRDKGLSSYNEQFF. Looking up the rest from reference TRBV14 and TRBJ2-1 gives the full variable domain: EAGVTQFPSHSVIEKGQTVTLRCDPISGHDNLYWYRRVMGKEIKFLLHFVKESKQDESGMPNNRFLAERTGGTYSTLKVQPAELEDSGVYFCASRDKGLSSYNEQFFGPGTRLTVL.

The rearrangement links TRBV18 to TRBJ2-7, with D tentatively TRBD2 (6 bases). Trimming left V 2 bases short and J 5 bases short, with 10 bases between. CDR3 length equals 13 residues. CDR1 and CDR2 from the germline V gene are KGHSH and LQKENI. CDR3 region: CASSPAGFNEQYF. In DNA, the CDR3 is TGTGCCAGCTCACCAGCGGGGTTCAACGAGCAGTACTTC.

The chain combines TRBV27 with TRBJ1-2, with 7 bases aligning to TRBD1. The junction had 6 bases not matched to a gene; V was cut back by 5 bases and J by 6 bases. This CDR3 has 13 residues. Germline loops: CDR1 MNHEY, CDR2 SMNVEV (reference sequence). The CDR3 sequence: CASSLRRGNGYTF. CDR3 DNA: TGTGCCAGCAGTCTCCGCAGGGGGAATGGCTACACCTTC.

This clone is a singleton in its sample. The rearrangement links TRBV18 to TRBJ1-6; 9 bases align to TRBD1. This CDR3 region has 16 residues. From germline, CDR1 is KGHSH and CDR2 LQKENI. The V gene end was trimmed by 6 bases and the J gene end by 10 bases; junction bases not matched to a gene: 13. CDR3: CASSPDRGGRNSPLHF. The CDR3 DNA reads TGTGCCAGCTCCCCGGACAGGGGAGGACGGAACTCACCCCTCCACTTT.

The chain couples TRBV5-1 to TRBJ1-6; D ambiguous. The CDR3 consists of 17 residues. Per the germline V gene, CDR1 is SGHRS and CDR2 is YFSETQ. Trimming stripped 0 bases from V and 0 bases from J, with 10 bases between. In DNA form, the CDR3 reads TGCGCCAGCAGCTTGGGCTGGGAGAGCTCCTATAATTCACCCCTCCACTTT. Translated: CASSLGWESSYNSPLHF.

V usage is TRBV19 and J usage is TRBJ1-1; 7 bases map to TRBD1. This CDR3 contains 12 residues. Germline assignment: CDR1 LNHDA and CDR2 SQIVND (reference sequence). V lost 11 bases, J lost 4 bases, and 7 bases stayed unmatched. The DNA for the CDR3 is TGTGCCTCCAGGGGGGCGGCCACTGAAGCTTTCTTT. It is translated as CASRGAATEAFF.

The chain recombines TRBV6-6 with TRBJ1-1, with 7 bases that match TRBD1. CDR1 MNHNY and CDR2 SVGAGI come from the germline V gene (reference sequence). Trimming took 6 bases from V and 8 from J; bases not matched to a gene: 9. This CDR3 region has 13 residues. The CDR3 loop is CASSPGRGREAFF. DNA for the CDR3: TGTGCCAGCAGCCCCGGGAGGGGGCGAGAAGCTTTCTTT.

The gene calls are TRBV24-1 and TRBJ2-5, with 8 bases that match TRBD1. Looked up from germline, CDR1 is KGHDR and CDR2 is SFDVKD. The CDR3 extends over 16 amino acids. The V and J ends lost 5 bases and 1 base, in that order; junction bases with no gene match: 8. The CDR3, as DNA: TGTGCCACCAGTGGTGCAGGACAGGGCCTCCAAGAGACCCAGTACTTC. Translated, it gives CATSGAGQGLQETQYF.

The chain couples TRBV7-2 to TRBJ1-1; the match to TRBD1 covers 9 bases. Germline V lookup: CDR1 SGHTA, CDR2 FQGNSA. The CDR3 spans 15 residues. J lost 6 bases, V lost 0 bases, and 5 bases had no gene match. The CDR3 sequence: CASSLAGQGNSEAFF. The CDR3 DNA reads as TGTGCCAGCAGCTTAGCGGGACAGGGCAACTCTGAAGCTTTCTTT.

The chain carries TRBV28 and TRBJ1-3; D gene uncertain. V dropped 6 bases and J dropped 0 bases, with 15 bases sitting between them. The CDR3 length is 16 residues. CDR1 and CDR2 (germline): MDHEN, SYDVKM. The CDR3 nucleotides are TGTGCCAGCAGCGTGACGAGAGCTAGCTCTGGAAACACCATATATTTT. Its translation is CASSVTRASSGNTIYF.

J is TRBJ2-3 and V is TRBV5-4; 11 positions match TRBD2. The CDR3 extends over 15 amino acids. Per germline, CDR1 SGHNT and CDR2 YYREEE (reference sequence). V was clipped by 6 bases and J by 1 base; unmatched bases: 4. CDR3 residues: CASIPSGGRTDTQYF. Written as DNA, the CDR3 is TGTGCCAGCATCCCTAGCGGGGGGCGCACAGATACGCAGTATTTT.

V usage is TRBV3-1 (or the pseudogene TRBV3-2) and J usage is TRBJ2-7, with 9 bases fitting TRBD2. The V and J ends lost 4 bases and 5 bases, in that order; junction bases with no gene match: 0. CDR1 and CDR2 from the germline V gene are LGHDT and YNNKEL (reference sequence). The CDR3 sequence is 12 residues long. CDR3 nucleotides: TGTGCCAGCAGCCGGACTAGCGACGAGCAGTACTTC. It encodes CASSRTSDEQYF.

The chain carries TRBV4-3 and TRBJ2-7; 7 nucleotides agree with TRBD2. In germline, CDR1 is LGHNA, CDR2 YSLEER. V lost 2 bases, J lost 1 base, and 5 bases stayed unmatched. The CDR3 sequence is 15 residues long. The CDR3 DNA follows: TGCGCCAGCAGCCAAACTAGCGTGGGTTCCTACGAGCAGTACTTC. As protein: CASSQTSVGSYEQYF.

The V call is TRBV5-4, the J call TRBJ2-3; D is undetermined. CDR1 is SGHNT, CDR2 YYREEE, per germline (reference sequence). With 1 base removed from V and 2 bases from J, the gap between germline ends came to 14 bases. The CDR3 length is 16 residues. DNA of the CDR3: TGTGCCAGCAGCTTGCTACGCGAACCTTCCACAGATACGCAGTATTTT. The encoded protein is CASSLLREPSTDTQYF.

The V and J genes are TRBV28 and TRBJ1-1, with D hard to call. V lost 5 bases and J 1 base, leaving 14 bases between the germline ends. CDR1 and CDR2 (germline): MDHEN, SYDVKM. The CDR3 runs to 15 residues. CDR3 protein: CASSRPQQPNTEAFF. CDR3 coding DNA: TGTGCCAGCAGTCGACCACAGCAGCCGAACACTGAAGCTTTCTTT.

This chain connects TRBV4-3 to TRBJ1-2; D uncertain. Germline values: CDR1 LGHNA, CDR2 YSLEER. Trimming removed 4 bases at V and 6 bases at J, with 12 bases between. CDR3 size: 13 residues. CDR3 protein: CASSPYRRDGYTF. The CDR3, as DNA: TGCGCCAGCAGCCCGTACCGGCGGGATGGCTACACCTTC.

A word on this clone: One junction end does not reproduce the germline sequence, and a read error may be involved. The V gene is TRBV2, the J gene TRBJ2-4, with D maybe TRBD2 (7 bases). The CDR3 runs to 13 residues. Germline CDR1 SNHLY, CDR2 FYNNEI. The CDR3 spells CASSRGAKNMQYF. CDR3 nucleotides: TGTGCCAGCAGTCGGGGGGCCAAAAACATGCAGTACTTC.

In DNA, the CDR3 is TGTGCCAGCAGCCAAGGCAGGGTCTCTGAAGCTTTCTTT. Translated: CASSQGRVSEAFF. The rearrangement links TRBV3-1 (or the pseudogene TRBV3-2) to TRBJ1-1, with D tentatively TRBD1 (5 bases). The germline CDR1 and CDR2 sequences are LGHDT and YNNKEL (reference sequence). Trimming removed 1 base at V and 6 bases at J, with 9 bases between. The CDR3 has 13 residues.

This clone has a single count. This chain connects TRBV19 to TRBJ1-6; 9 bases line up with TRBD1. Trimming took 6 bases from V and 12 from J; bases not matched to a gene: 9. Germline assignment: CDR1 LNHDA and CDR2 SQIVND (reference sequence). The CDR3 consists of 14 residues. CDR3 sequence reads: CASSDNRGQIPLHF. DNA of the CDR3: TGTGCCAGTAGCGATAACAGGGGGCAAATACCCCTCCACTTT.

There are many counts of this clone. This chain uses TRBV7-2 with TRBJ1-5; 9 positions match TRBD1. With V trimmed by 5 bases and J by 2 bases, 7 bases remained unmatched. Germline V CDR1 and CDR2: SGHTA, FQGNSA. CDR3 length equals 16 residues. Here the CDR3 DNA reads TGTGCCAGCAGCCTGCACCGGGACAGGGGCAATCAGCCCCAGCATTTT. Translating gives CASSLHRDRGNQPQHF.

This clone was picked up a small number of times. This chain links TRBV6-2 or TRBV6-3 with TRBJ1-5; D may be TRBD1 (6 bases). The V gene lost 4 bases and the J gene lost 7 bases, with 14 bases spanning the gap. Germline assignment: CDR1 MNHEY and CDR2 SVGEGT. CDR3 length: 14 residues. This chain's CDR3 is CASSSPAGAQPQHF. The CDR3 DNA is TGTGCCAGCAGTTCCCCGGCAGGGGCACAGCCCCAGCATTTT.

The CDR3 nucleotides read TGCAGTGCTAGTGGAGGAACCTACAATGAGCAGTTCTTC. It translates to CSASGGTYNEQFF. The rearrangement uses TRBV20-1 and TRBJ2-1; a weak D match, TRBD2 (5 bases). Germline V gene data show CDR1 as DFQATT and CDR2 as SNEGSKA (reference sequence). The CDR3 sequence is 13 residues long. V was shortened by 3 bases and J by 2 bases, with 8 bases between the two germline ends.

The chain joins TRBV30 to TRBJ1-2; 8 bases are shared with TRBD1. The J segment lost 7 bases and the V segment lost 4 bases, leaving 11 bases of the junction unmatched. The CDR3 totals 14 residues. Per the germline V gene, CDR1 is GTSNPN and CDR2 is SVGIG (reference sequence). CDR3 in DNA: TGTGCCTGGAAGGCTCCGGACAGGGCCTCTGGCTACACCTTC. It is translated as CAWKAPDRASGYTF.

The CDR3 region has the DNA TGCGCCAGCAGCCAAGGCGGAGGAGCCACCTATGGCTACACCTTC. Protein sequence: CASSQGGGATYGYTF. The chain uses TRBV4-1 and TRBJ1-2; no clear D. CDR1 and CDR2 (germline): MGHRA, YSYEKL. The V end lost 1 base, the J end lost 4 bases, and 13 bases lay between the germline ends. The CDR3 is 15 residues long.

The chain links TRBV6-1 to TRBJ2-7; D is possibly TRBD1 (6 bases). V was cut by 8 bases and J by 4 bases, with 21 bases left in between. This CDR3 contains 15 residues. Looked up from germline, CDR1 is MNHNS and CDR2 is SASEGT. CDR3 amino acids: CASWLGTGIGYEQYF. The CDR3, as DNA: TGTGCCAGCTGGCTCGGTACAGGGATTGGTTACGAGCAGTACTTC.

J is TRBJ2-7 and V is TRBV4-1; perhaps TRBD2 as D (6 bases). This CDR3 region has 16 residues. From germline, CDR1 is MGHRA and CDR2 YSYEKL. Trimming shortened V by 5 bases and J by 0 bases, and 17 bases separated the two germline ends. Here the CDR3 DNA reads TGCGCCAGCAGCTACATGGGACTCCCTAGCTCCTACGAGCAGTACTTC. Its translation: CASSYMGLPSSYEQYF.